This T cell receptor (beta chain) was sequenced in a study of OX40 agonist ivuxolimab in advanced cancers. Overall study: Ivuxolimab, which is an agonistic anti-OX40 (CD134) antibody, was administered to the patients. At 0.01 to 10 mg/kg, ivuxolimab was administered intravenously to patients every 2 weeks.

The germline V gene encodes CDR1 LGHNA and CDR2 YSLEER. With 5 bases removed from V and 2 bases from J, the gap between germline ends came to 15 bases. This CDR3 comprises 16 residues. Some clones are missing from TCRdb's copy, which holds only in-frame ones; the method was immunoSEQ multiplex PCR. The data hold nearly 110,000 clones, with approximately 90% observed a single time. Sequences were derived from CD4+ or CD8+ T cells sorted from blood, sampled in a trial of the OX40 agonist ivuxolimab. This receptor was obtained from an adult with an advanced solid tumor such as melanoma, head and neck, liver or kidney cancer. The chain uses TRBV4-3 and TRBJ2-2; a weak D match, TRBD1 (6 bases). CDR3 DNA sequence: TGCGCCAGCAGCGGGATCGGGACAAGCAACACCGGGGAGCTGTTTTTT. It translates to CASSGIGTSNTGELFF.